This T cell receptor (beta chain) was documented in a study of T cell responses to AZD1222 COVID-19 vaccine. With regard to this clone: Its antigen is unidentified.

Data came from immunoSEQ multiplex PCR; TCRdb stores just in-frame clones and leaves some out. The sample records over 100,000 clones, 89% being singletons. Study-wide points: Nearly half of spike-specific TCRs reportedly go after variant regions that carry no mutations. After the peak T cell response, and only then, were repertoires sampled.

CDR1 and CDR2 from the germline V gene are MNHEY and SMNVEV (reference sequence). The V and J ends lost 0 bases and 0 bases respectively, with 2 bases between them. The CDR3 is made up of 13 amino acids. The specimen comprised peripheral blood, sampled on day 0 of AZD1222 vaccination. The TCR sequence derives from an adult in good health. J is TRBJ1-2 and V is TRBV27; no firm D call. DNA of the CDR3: TGTGCCAGCAGTTTATCGGCTAACTATGGCTACACCTTC. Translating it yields CASSLSANYGYTF.